Sequencing of this T cell receptor beta chain was carried out in a study of CD8 T cells in ankylosing spondylitis. Study-wide points: Seemingly characteristic of ankylosing spondylitis blood was a TCR beta motif consisting of 7 or 8 highly homologous variants. In reactive arthritis synovial fluid and blood, some motif variants had been reported before.

On this clonotype itself: Antigen: not known.

Quantitative 5'-RACE was performed with molecular barcodes, and it yielded the TCR beta libraries. TCRdb processed the 5' RACE reads anew with MiXCR; each CDR3 protein has one entry. Of about 750,000 distinct CDR3 sequences listed, around a fifth are singletons. This TCR was sampled from a male donor with ankylosing spondylitis. The sample was blood, either unsorted or a sorted T cell fraction (not recorded which).

CDR3: CASSAGSTPSTDTQYF. The CDR3 DNA is TGTGCCAGCAGCGCGGGTAGTACACCTAGCACAGATACGCAGTATTTT. The chain carries TRBV27 and TRBJ2-3, with D perhaps TRBD2 (5 bases). The CDR3 runs to 16 residues. Trimming left V 6 bases short and J 0 bases short, with 16 bases between. The germline V gene has CDR1 MNHEY and CDR2 SMNVEV (reference sequence).